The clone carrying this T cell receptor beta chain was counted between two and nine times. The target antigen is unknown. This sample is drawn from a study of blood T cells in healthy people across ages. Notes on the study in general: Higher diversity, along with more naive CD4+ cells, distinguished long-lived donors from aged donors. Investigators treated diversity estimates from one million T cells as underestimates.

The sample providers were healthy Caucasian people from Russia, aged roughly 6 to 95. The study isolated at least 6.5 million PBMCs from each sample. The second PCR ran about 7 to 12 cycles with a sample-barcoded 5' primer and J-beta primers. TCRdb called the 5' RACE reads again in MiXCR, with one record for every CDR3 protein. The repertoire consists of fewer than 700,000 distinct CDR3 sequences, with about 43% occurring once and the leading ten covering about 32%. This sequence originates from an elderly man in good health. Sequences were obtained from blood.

CDR3 in amino acids: CSVESATSLTGELFF. The CDR3 coding sequence is TGCAGCGTTGAATCGGCGACTAGCCTAACCGGGGAGCTGTTTTTT. The V gene is TRBV29-1, the J gene TRBJ2-2, with 7 nucleotides matching TRBD2. The CDR3 extends over 15 amino acids. Looked up from germline, CDR1 is SQVTM and CDR2 is ANQGSEA. The junction had 8 bases not matched to a gene; V was cut back by 2 bases and J by 5 bases.